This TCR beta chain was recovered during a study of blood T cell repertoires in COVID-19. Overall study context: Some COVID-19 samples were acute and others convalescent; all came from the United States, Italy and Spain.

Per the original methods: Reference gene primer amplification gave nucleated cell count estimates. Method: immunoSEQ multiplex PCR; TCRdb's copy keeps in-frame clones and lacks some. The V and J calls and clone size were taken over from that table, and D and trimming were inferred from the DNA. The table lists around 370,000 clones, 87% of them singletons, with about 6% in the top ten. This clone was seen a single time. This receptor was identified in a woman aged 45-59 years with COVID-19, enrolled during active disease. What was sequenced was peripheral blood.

The chain's CDR3 is CAWGQGTSGELFF. Written as DNA, the CDR3 is TGTGCCTGGGGACAGGGAACGAGTGGGGAGCTGTTTTTT. The chain joins TRBV30 to TRBJ2-2, with 8 bases identical to TRBD1. Germline CDR1 is GTSNPN and CDR2 is SVGIG (reference sequence). J gave up 8 bases and V 5 bases, and 7 bases lay outside the gene matches. This CDR3 is 13 amino acids long.